This T cell receptor beta chain comes out of a study of beta chain features in type 1 diabetes. cDNA synthesis used the whole RNA isolate, giving expressed TCRB sequences. Libraries were prepared by immunoSEQ multiplex PCR; TCRdb keeps only in-frame clonotypes and omits some of them. The repertoire holds 200,000 to 250,000 clones, with around 10% as singletons. The CDR3 spans 13 residues. Trimming removed 6 bases from V and 2 bases from J; junction bases left unmatched: 5. Germline assignment: CDR1 GTSNPN and CDR2 SVGIG (reference sequence). Input material: naive CD4+ T cells from blood. The chain joins TRBV30 to TRBJ2-7, with 9 bases aligning to TRBD1. The receptor was derived from a woman aged 18-29 years in good health. The CDR3 DNA is TGTGCCTGCGACAGGGGGTTAACCTACGAGCAGTACTTC. Translating it yields CACDRGLTYEQYF.